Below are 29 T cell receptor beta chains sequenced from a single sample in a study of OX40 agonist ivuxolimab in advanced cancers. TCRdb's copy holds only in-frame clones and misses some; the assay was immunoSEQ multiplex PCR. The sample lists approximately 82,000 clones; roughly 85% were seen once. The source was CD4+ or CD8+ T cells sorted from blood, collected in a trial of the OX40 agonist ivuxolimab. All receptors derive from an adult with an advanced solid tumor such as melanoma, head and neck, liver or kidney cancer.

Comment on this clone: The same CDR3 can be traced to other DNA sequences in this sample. The CDR3 nucleotides read TGTGCCAGCAGTTACGCGGGACAGGGAGGCACTGAAGCTTTCTTT. Translation: CASSYAGQGGTEAFF. The J gene is TRBJ1-1, the V gene TRBV6-6, with 9 bases lining up with TRBD1. V was clipped by 2 bases and J by 4 bases; unmatched bases: 5. The CDR3 is made up of 15 amino acids. Per the germline V gene, CDR1 is MNHNY and CDR2 is SVGAGI (reference sequence).

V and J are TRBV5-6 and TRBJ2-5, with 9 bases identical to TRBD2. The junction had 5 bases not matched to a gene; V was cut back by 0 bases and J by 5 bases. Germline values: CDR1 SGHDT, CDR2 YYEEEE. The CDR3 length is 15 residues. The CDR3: CASSLGRGGSETQYF. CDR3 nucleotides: TGTGCCAGCAGCTTGGGGCGGGGGGGCTCCGAGACCCAGTACTTC. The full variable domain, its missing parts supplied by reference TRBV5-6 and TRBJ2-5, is DAGVTQSPTHLIKTRGQQVTLRCSPKSGHDTVSWYQQALGQGPQFIFQYYEEEERQRGNFPDRFSGHQFPNYSSELNVNALLLGDSALYLCASSLGRGGSETQYFGPGTRLLVL.

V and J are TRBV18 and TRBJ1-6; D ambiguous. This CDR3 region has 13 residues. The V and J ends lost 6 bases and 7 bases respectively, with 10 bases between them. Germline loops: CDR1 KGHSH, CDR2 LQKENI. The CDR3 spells CASSPDRNSPLHF. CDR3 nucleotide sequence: TGTGCCAGCTCCCCTGACCGGAATTCACCCCTCCACTTT. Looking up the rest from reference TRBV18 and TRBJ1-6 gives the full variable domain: NAGVMQNPRHLVRRRGQEARLRCSPMKGHSHVYWYRQLPEEGLKFMVYLQKENIIDESGMPKERFSAEFPKEGPSILRIQQVVRGDSAAYFCASSPDRNSPLHFGNGTRLTVT.

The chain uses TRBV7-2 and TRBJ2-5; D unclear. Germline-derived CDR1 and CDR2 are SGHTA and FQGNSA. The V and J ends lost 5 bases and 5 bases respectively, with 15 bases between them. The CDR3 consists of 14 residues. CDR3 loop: CASSLQANSETQYF. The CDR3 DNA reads TGTGCCAGCAGCCTCCAGGCTAATTCGGAGACCCAGTACTTC.

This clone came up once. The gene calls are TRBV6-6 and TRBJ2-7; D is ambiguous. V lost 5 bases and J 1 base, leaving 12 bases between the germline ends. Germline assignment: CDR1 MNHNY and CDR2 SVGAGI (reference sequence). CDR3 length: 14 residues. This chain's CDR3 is CASSTPAESYEQYF. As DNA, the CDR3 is TGTGCCAGCAGTACCCCCGCGGAGTCCTACGAGCAGTACTTC.

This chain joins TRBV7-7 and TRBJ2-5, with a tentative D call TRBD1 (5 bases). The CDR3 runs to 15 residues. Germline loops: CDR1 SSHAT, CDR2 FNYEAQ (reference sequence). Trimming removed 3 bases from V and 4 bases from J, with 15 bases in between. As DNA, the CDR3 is TGTGCCAGCAGCTTGCGTACAGGCACTCTAGAGACCCAGTACTTC. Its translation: CASSLRTGTLETQYF.

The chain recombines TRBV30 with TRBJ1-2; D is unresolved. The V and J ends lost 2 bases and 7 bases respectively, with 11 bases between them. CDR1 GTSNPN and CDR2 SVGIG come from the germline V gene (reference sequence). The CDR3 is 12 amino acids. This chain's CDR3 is CAWSWGRGGYTF. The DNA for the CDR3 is TGTGCCTGGAGTTGGGGTCGGGGTGGCTACACCTTC.

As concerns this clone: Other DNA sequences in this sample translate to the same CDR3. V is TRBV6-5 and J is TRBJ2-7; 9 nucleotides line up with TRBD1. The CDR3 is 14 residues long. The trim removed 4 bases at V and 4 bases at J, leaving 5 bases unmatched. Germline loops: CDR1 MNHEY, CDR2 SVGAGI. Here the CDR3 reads CASSSGTGTYEQYF. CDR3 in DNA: TGTGCCAGCAGTTCCGGGACAGGGACGTACGAGCAGTACTTC.

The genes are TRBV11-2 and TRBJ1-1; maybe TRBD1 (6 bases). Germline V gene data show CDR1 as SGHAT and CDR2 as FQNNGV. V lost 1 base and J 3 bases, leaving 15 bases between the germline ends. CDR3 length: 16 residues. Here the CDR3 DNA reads TGTGCCAGCAGCTTAGCCCTAACAGGGAAGCACACTGAAGCTTTCTTT. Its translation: CASSLALTGKHTEAFF.

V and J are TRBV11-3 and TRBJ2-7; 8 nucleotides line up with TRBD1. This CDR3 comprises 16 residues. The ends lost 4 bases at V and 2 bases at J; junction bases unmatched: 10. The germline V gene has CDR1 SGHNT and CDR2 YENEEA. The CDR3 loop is CASSCSLRTGTYEQYF. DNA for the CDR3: TGTGCCAGCAGCTGCTCACTTCGGACAGGGACCTACGAGCAGTACTTC.

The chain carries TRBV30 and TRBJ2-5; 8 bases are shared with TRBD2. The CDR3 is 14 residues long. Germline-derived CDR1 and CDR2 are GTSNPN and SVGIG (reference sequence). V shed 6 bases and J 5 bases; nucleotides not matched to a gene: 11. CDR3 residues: CACLRGGAAETQYF. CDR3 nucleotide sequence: TGTGCCTGCCTCCGGGGGGGTGCGGCCGAGACCCAGTACTTC.

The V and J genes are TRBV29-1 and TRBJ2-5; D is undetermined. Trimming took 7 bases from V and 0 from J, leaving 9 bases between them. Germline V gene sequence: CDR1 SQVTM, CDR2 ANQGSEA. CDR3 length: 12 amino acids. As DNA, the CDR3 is TGCAGCGCGGCCGTTAACCAAGAGACCCAGTACTTC. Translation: CSAAVNQETQYF.

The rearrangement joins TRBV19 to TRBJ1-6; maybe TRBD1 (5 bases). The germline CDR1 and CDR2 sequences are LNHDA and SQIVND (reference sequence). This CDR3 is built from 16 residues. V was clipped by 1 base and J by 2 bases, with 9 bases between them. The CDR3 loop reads CASSIARTTYNSPLHF. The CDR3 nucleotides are TGTGCCAGTAGTATAGCAAGGACAACCTATAATTCACCCCTCCACTTT.

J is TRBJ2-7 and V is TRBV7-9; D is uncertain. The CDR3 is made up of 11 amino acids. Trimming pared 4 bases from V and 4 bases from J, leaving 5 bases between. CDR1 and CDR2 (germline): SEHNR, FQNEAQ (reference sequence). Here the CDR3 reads CASSSLYEQYF. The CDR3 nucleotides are TGTGCCAGCAGCTCCTTATACGAGCAGTACTTC.

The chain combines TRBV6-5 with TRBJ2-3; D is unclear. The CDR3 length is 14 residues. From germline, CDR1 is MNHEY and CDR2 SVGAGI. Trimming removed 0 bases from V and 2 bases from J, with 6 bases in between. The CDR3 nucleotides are TGTGCCAGCAGTTACTCCCAGGTCACAGATACGCAGTATTTT. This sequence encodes CASSYSQVTDTQYF.

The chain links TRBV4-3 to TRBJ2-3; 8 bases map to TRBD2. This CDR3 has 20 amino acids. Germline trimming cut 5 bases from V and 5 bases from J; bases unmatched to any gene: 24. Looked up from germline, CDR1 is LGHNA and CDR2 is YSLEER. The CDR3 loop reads CASSYQPAGGRGGLVDTQYF. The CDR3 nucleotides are TGCGCCAGCAGCTATCAACCCGCGGGAGGCAGGGGAGGATTGGTAGATACGCAGTATTTT.

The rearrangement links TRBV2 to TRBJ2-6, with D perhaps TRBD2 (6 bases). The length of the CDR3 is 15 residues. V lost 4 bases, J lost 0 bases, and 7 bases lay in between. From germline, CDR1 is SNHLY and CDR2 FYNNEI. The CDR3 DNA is TGTGCCAGCAGTGGGGGGGACTCTGGGGCCAACGTCCTGACTTTC. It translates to CASSGGDSGANVLTF. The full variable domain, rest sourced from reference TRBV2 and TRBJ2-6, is EPEVTQTPSHQVTQMGQEVILRCVPISNHLYFYWYRQILGQKVEFLVSFYNNEISEKSEIFDDQFSVERPDGSNFTLKIRSTKLEDSAMYFCASSGGDSGANVLTFGAGSRLTVL.

This chain's CDR3 is CASSGDGYEQYF. Here the CDR3 DNA reads TGTGCCAGCAGTGGAGACGGTTACGAGCAGTACTTC. J is TRBJ2-7 and V is TRBV6-6; D call uncertain. Germline assignment: CDR1 MNHNY and CDR2 SVGAGI (reference sequence). This CDR3 is 12 amino acids long. V lost 5 bases to trimming and J lost 4 bases, with 9 bases between them.

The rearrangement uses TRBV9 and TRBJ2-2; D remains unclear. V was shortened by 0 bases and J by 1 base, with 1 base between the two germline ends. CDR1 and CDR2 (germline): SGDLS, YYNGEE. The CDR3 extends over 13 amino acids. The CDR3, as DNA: TGTGCCAGCAGCGTAGGGAACACCGGGGAGCTGTTTTTT. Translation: CASSVGNTGELFF.

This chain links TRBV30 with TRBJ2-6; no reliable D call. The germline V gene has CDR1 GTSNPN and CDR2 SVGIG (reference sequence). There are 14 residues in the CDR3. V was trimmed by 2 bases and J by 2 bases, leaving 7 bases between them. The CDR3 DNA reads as TGTGCCTGGAGTTTGGGGACTGGGGCCAACGTCCTGACTTTC. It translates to CAWSLGTGANVLTF.

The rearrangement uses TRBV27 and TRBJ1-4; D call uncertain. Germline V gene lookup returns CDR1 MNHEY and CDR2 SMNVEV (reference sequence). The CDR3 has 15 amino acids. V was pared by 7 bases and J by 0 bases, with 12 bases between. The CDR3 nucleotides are TGTGCCAGCAACCTGAACGGTGCAACTAATGAAAAACTGTTTTTT. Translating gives CASNLNGATNEKLFF.

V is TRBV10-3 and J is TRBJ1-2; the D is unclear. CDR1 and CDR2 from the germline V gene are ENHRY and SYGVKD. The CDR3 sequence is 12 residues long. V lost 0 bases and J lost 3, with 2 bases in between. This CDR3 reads CAISESYYGYTF. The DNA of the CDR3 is TGTGCCATCAGTGAGTCTTACTATGGCTACACCTTC.

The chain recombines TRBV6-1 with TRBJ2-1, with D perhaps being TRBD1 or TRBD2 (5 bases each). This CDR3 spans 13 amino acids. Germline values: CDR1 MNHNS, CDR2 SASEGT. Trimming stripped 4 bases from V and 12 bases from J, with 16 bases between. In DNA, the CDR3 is TGTGCCAGCAGTGCGGGACCCCCCGGCTCGCAGTTCTTC. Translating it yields CASSAGPPGSQFF.

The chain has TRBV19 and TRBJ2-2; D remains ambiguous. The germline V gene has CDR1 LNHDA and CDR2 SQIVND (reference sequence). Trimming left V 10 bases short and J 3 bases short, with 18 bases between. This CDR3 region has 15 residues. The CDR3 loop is CATYNPLGYTGELFF. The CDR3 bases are TGTGCCACCTACAACCCCTTAGGGTACACCGGGGAGCTGTTTTTT.

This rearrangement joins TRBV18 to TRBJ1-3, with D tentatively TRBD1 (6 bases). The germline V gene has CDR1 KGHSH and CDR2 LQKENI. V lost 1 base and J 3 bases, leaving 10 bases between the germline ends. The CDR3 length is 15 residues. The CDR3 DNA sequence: TGTGCCAGCTCACCACTCTGGACAGATGGAAACACCATATATTTT. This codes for CASSPLWTDGNTIYF. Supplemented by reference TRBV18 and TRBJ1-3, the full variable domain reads NAGVMQNPRHLVRRRGQEARLRCSPMKGHSHVYWYRQLPEEGLKFMVYLQKENIIDESGMPKERFSAEFPKEGPSILRIQQVVRGDSAAYFCASSPLWTDGNTIYFGEGSWLTVV.

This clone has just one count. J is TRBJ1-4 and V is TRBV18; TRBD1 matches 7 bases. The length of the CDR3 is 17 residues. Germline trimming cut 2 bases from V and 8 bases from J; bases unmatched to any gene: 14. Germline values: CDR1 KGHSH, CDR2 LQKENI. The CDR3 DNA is TGTGCCAGCTCACCAGGCAGGGGGAAGGTGTTTGGAGAAAAACTGTTTTTT. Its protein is CASSPGRGKVFGEKLFF.

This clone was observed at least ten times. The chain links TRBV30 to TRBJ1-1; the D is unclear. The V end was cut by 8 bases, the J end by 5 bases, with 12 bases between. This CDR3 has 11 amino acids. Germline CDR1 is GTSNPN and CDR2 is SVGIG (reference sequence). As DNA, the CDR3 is TGTGCCAGCAGGATTTGGACTGAAGCTTTCTTT. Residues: CASRIWTEAFF.

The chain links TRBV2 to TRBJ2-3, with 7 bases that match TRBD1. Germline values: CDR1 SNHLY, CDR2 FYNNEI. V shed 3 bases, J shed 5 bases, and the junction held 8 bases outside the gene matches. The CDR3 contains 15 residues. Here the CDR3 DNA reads TGTGCCAGCAGTGAGTCGACAGGGCGCGAAGATACGCAGTATTTT. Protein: CASSESTGREDTQYF. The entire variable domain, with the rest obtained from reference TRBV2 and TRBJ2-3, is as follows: EPEVTQTPSHQVTQMGQEVILRCVPISNHLYFYWYRQILGQKVEFLVSFYNNEISEKSEIFDDQFSVERPDGSNFTLKIRSTKLEDSAMYFCASSESTGREDTQYFGPGTRLTVL.

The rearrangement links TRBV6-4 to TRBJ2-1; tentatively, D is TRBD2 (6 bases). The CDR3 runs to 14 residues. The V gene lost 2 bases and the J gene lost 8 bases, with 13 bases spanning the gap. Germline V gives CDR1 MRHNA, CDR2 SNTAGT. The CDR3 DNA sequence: TGTGCCAGCAGTGACAGGGGCGGGATCGATGAGCAGTTCTTC. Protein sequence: CASSDRGGIDEQFF.